These 28 T cell receptor beta chains originate from one sample sequenced in a study of blood T cell repertoires in COVID-19. Generated by immunoSEQ multiplex PCR, the TCRdb table keeps only in-frame clones and is missing some. The table lists roughly 250,000 clones, roughly 82% of them singletons. Source material: peripheral blood. These receptors were obtained from an elderly woman with active or convalescent COVID-19.

V is TRBV2 and J is TRBJ2-5, with D perhaps TRBD1 (5 bases). The V gene lost 8 bases and the J gene lost 5 bases, with 9 bases spanning the gap. The germline gives CDR1 SNHLY, CDR2 FYNNEI. The CDR3 length is 11 residues. The CDR3 DNA reads TGTGCCAGCCAGGGCCTCGAGACCCAGTACTTC. The encoded protein is CASQGLETQYF. The entire variable domain, with the rest obtained from reference TRBV2 and TRBJ2-5, is as follows: EPEVTQTPSHQVTQMGQEVILRCVPISNHLYFYWYRQILGQKVEFLVSFYNNEISEKSEIFDDQFSVERPDGSNFTLKIRSTKLEDSAMYFCASQGLETQYFGPGTRLLVL.

CDR3 in DNA: TGTGCCAGTAGTATCGCTCGGACAGCAACTAATGAAAAACTGTTTTTT. Protein: CASSIARTATNEKLFF. The genes are TRBV19 and TRBJ1-4, with D tentatively TRBD1 (6 bases). V was cut by 3 bases and J by 0 bases, with 11 bases left in between. Germline V lookup: CDR1 LNHDA, CDR2 SQIVND (reference sequence). The CDR3 covers 16 residues.

V and J are TRBV28 and TRBJ1-1; 8 positions match TRBD1. The germline V gene has CDR1 MDHEN and CDR2 SYDVKM. The CDR3 runs to 15 residues. V shed 2 bases and J 6 bases; nucleotides not matched to a gene: 8. The CDR3 DNA reads TGTGCCAGCAGTTTACCCCAGGGGGCGGCGGCTGAAGCTTTCTTT. It yields the protein CASSLPQGAAAEAFF.

This chain links TRBV28 with TRBJ1-6; no firm D call. The V gene's germline CDR1 is MDHEN and CDR2 SYDVKM. This CDR3 contains 14 residues. V was shortened by 1 base and J by 10 bases, with 11 bases between the two germline ends. CDR3 in DNA: TGTGCCAGCAGTTTATTCGCAGAAACCTCACCCCTCCACTTT. Translation: CASSLFAETSPLHF.

This clone was seen just once. This chain joins TRBV19 and TRBJ1-2; 12 bases map to TRBD1. Germline CDR1 LNHDA, CDR2 SQIVND (reference sequence). Unmatched junction bases numbered 5, after V lost 0 bases and J lost 6 bases. CDR3 length: 16 amino acids. CDR3 sequence: CASSIDTGTGGDGYTF. In nucleotides, the CDR3 is TGTGCCAGTAGTATAGATACGGGGACAGGGGGCGATGGCTACACCTTC.

DNA for the CDR3: TGCGCCAGCAGCGCCGGGACAAGGGGTACTGAAGCTTTCTTT. Translating gives CASSAGTRGTEAFF. The chain employs TRBV5-1 and TRBJ1-1, with a weak D call TRBD1 (6 bases). Trimming removed 4 bases at V and 5 bases at J, with 15 bases between. CDR1 SGHRS and CDR2 YFSETQ come from the germline V gene. The CDR3 length is 14 residues. Full variable domain (missing parts from reference TRBV5-1 and TRBJ1-1): KAGVTQTPRYLIKTRGQQVTLSCSPISGHRSVSWYQQTPGQGLQFLFEYFSETQRNKGNFPGRFSGRQFSNSRSEMNVSTLELGDSALYLCASSAGTRGTEAFFGQGTRLTVV.

The chain combines TRBV3-1 (or the pseudogene TRBV3-2) with TRBJ1-3, with TRBD1 as a possible D gene (5 bases). V was shortened by 0 bases and J by 4 bases, with 10 bases between the two germline ends. The CDR3 consists of 15 residues. Germline assignment: CDR1 LGHDT and CDR2 YNNKEL (reference sequence). CDR3 nucleotides: TGTGCCAGCAGCCAAGAAGGGGTGCTCGGAAACACCATATATTTT. The encoded protein is CASSQEGVLGNTIYF.

To note about this clone: Other DNA sequences in this sample translate to the same CDR3. The V gene is TRBV9, the J gene TRBJ2-3, with D tentatively TRBD1 (6 bases). V lost 1 base and J 3 bases, leaving 6 bases between the germline ends. CDR1 and CDR2 from the germline V gene are SGDLS and YYNGEE. The length of the CDR3 is 13 residues. CDR3 residues: CASSVQGTDTQYF. The CDR3 DNA is TGTGCCAGCAGCGTACAGGGGACAGATACGCAGTATTTT.

This rearrangement joins TRBV6-5 to TRBJ1-2; TRBD1 matches 8 bases. J lost 2 bases, V lost 6 bases, and 5 bases had no gene match. Germline CDR1 reads MNHEY; CDR2 reads SVGAGI. This CDR3 has 14 amino acids. The CDR3 DNA follows: TGTGCCAGCAGACACAGGGGGTCGAACTATGGCTACACCTTC. Amino acid sequence: CASRHRGSNYGYTF.

This clone was seen at least ten times. The chain uses TRBV2 and TRBJ2-1, with a possible D match to TRBD2 (6 bases). The CDR3 consists of 14 residues. V was cut by 6 bases and J by 1 base, with 10 bases left in between. Germline CDR1 reads SNHLY; CDR2 reads FYNNEI. This chain's CDR3 is CASRPEGSYNEQFF. The DNA of the CDR3 is TGTGCCAGCAGGCCGGAGGGTTCCTACAATGAGCAGTTCTTC.

This chain joins TRBV5-1 and TRBJ2-3; D unclear. In germline, CDR1 is SGHRS, CDR2 YFSETQ. V was cut by 3 bases and J by 4 bases, with 6 bases left in between. The CDR3 covers 12 residues. CDR3 residues: CASSSQADTQYF. CDR3 bases: TGCGCCAGCAGCTCCCAGGCAGATACGCAGTATTTT.

The chain uses TRBV5-4 and TRBJ1-2; possible D gene TRBD1, 6 bases. The V end lost 0 bases, the J end lost 8 bases, and 26 bases lay between the germline ends. The CDR3 has 18 amino acids. Germline CDR1 is SGHNT and CDR2 is YYREEE (reference sequence). The CDR3 DNA reads as TGTGCCAGCAGCTTGGCCTTGGGGGCCGAGAGGCTACAAGGGGGCTACACCTTC. This sequence encodes CASSLALGAERLQGGYTF.

The chain has TRBV6-5 and TRBJ1-3; a weak D match, TRBD1 (6 bases). This CDR3 has 14 residues. Germline V CDR1 and CDR2: MNHEY, SVGAGI. The germline V and J ends were trimmed by 6 bases and 4 bases, with 13 bases remaining between them. The CDR3 is CASSRGSLGNTIYF. The DNA of the CDR3 is TGTGCCAGCAGCAGGGGTTCGCTAGGAAACACCATATATTTT.

The V gene is TRBV18, the J gene TRBJ2-7, with 7 positions matching TRBD1. Trimming removed 2 bases from V and 6 bases from J; junction bases left unmatched: 1. This CDR3 contains 12 residues. Germline CDR1 is KGHSH and CDR2 is LQKENI. The DNA of the CDR3 is TGTGCCAGCTCACCAAACAGGGGCGAGCAGTACTTC. Its protein is CASSPNRGEQYF. Combining the CDR3 with reference TRBV18 and TRBJ2-7 gives the whole variable domain NAGVMQNPRHLVRRRGQEARLRCSPMKGHSHVYWYRQLPEEGLKFMVYLQKENIIDESGMPKERFSAEFPKEGPSILRIQQVVRGDSAAYFCASSPNRGEQYFGPGTRLTVT.

This chain links TRBV28 with TRBJ1-1; TRBD1 is a possible D gene (5 bases). V was pared by 5 bases and J by 0 bases, with 13 bases between. Per germline, CDR1 MDHEN and CDR2 SYDVKM. CDR3 length equals 15 residues. CDR3 sequence reads: CASSLPQGMNTEAFF. DNA for the CDR3: TGTGCCAGCAGTCTCCCGCAGGGCATGAACACTGAAGCTTTCTTT.

This chain uses TRBV6-5 with TRBJ2-7; no definite D call. CDR1 is MNHEY, CDR2 SVGAGI, per germline. With 5 bases removed from V and 7 bases from J, the gap between germline ends came to 15 bases. This CDR3 has 13 amino acids. CDR3 residues: CASSPSWSGEQYF. CDR3 nucleotide sequence: TGTGCCAGCAGTCCTTCTTGGTCCGGGGAGCAGTACTTC.

The chain joins TRBV3-1 (or the pseudogene TRBV3-2) to TRBJ2-7; the match to TRBD2 covers 8 bases. The V and J ends lost 0 bases and 4 bases, in that order; junction bases with no gene match: 8. Germline V gene sequence: CDR1 LGHDT, CDR2 YNNKEL (reference sequence). The CDR3 is 16 residues long. CDR3 bases: TGTGCCAGCAGCCAAGATCAGCTAGCGGGTTTGTACGAGCAGTACTTC. Translated, it gives CASSQDQLAGLYEQYF.

The genes are TRBV27 and TRBJ1-2; D is perhaps TRBD1 (6 bases). CDR1 and CDR2 from the germline V gene are MNHEY and SMNVEV (reference sequence). The V gene lost 6 bases and the J gene lost 4 bases, with 24 bases spanning the gap. This CDR3 has 17 residues. For the CDR3, the DNA is TGTGCCAGCAGAGGGGACATCACGACCCCTAGGGGCTATGGCTACACCTTC. Amino acids: CASRGDITTPRGYGYTF.

This clone was recorded once. A junction end diverges from the germline sequence, so it may reflect a read error. The chain recombines TRBV28 with TRBJ2-7, with 9 bases lining up with TRBD1. CDR1 MDHEN and CDR2 SYDVKM come from the germline V gene. The CDR3 runs 14 residues. The CDR3 sequence: CASSATGGSDEQYF. CDR3 nucleotide sequence: TGTGCCAGCAGTGCCACAGGGGGCTCCGACGAGCAGTACTTC.

The rearrangement joins TRBV27 to TRBJ2-7, with 7 bases matching TRBD1. J gave up 6 bases and V 0 bases, and 11 bases lay outside the gene matches. Germline values: CDR1 MNHEY, CDR2 SMNVEV (reference sequence). This CDR3 comprises 16 residues. The CDR3 spells CASSLSRPGQILEQYF. CDR3 in DNA: TGTGCCAGCAGTTTATCGAGGCCGGGACAGATACTCGAGCAGTACTTC.

The CDR3 sequence is CASTLGGMNSPLHF. DNA of the CDR3: TGTGCCAGCACCCTGGGGGGGATGAATTCACCCCTCCACTTT. The chain is built from TRBV28 and TRBJ1-6; a weak D match, TRBD1 (5 bases). The CDR3 has 14 residues. The germline V gene has CDR1 MDHEN and CDR2 SYDVKM. V was pared by 7 bases and J by 7 bases, with 14 bases between.

V gene TRBV3-1 (or the pseudogene TRBV3-2) combines with J gene TRBJ1-2, with a weak D call TRBD1 (6 bases). The CDR3 is 15 residues long. Germline V CDR1 and CDR2: LGHDT, YNNKEL (reference sequence). V was shortened by 1 base and J by 7 bases, with 16 bases between the two germline ends. The CDR3 loop reads CASSQVAGGASGYTF. Here the CDR3 DNA reads TGTGCCAGCAGCCAAGTGGCGGGGGGGGCAAGTGGCTACACCTTC.

The genes are TRBV5-4 and TRBJ2-7; 7 bases fit TRBD1. The CDR3 length is 13 residues. The junction had 4 bases not matched to a gene; V was cut back by 7 bases and J by 0 bases. Germline V CDR1 and CDR2: SGHNT, YYREEE (reference sequence). The CDR3 DNA is TGTGCCAGCCACAGGGGACGCTCCTACGAGCAGTACTTC. Translated, it gives CASHRGRSYEQYF.

The V call is TRBV28, the J call TRBJ2-7; 7 nucleotides align to TRBD2. The junction had 6 bases not matched to a gene; V was cut back by 9 bases and J by 1 base. The CDR3 is 13 residues long. The germline CDR1 and CDR2 sequences are MDHEN and SYDVKM. CDR3 in amino acids: CASAGTKSYEQYF. In DNA form, the CDR3 reads TGTGCCAGTGCCGGGACTAAGTCCTACGAGCAGTACTTC.

J is TRBJ1-5 and V is TRBV28; D unclear. CDR3 size: 15 residues. With 2 bases removed from V and 4 bases from J, the gap between germline ends came to 12 bases. Germline-derived CDR1 and CDR2 are MDHEN and SYDVKM. Here the CDR3 DNA reads TGTGCCAGCAGTTTAGCGGCAGCCTCTAATCAGCCCCAGCATTTT. Translated: CASSLAAASNQPQHF.

Comment on this clone: The germline gene is not matched at one end of the junction; a read error may be the cause. The same CDR3 arises from other DNA sequences in this sample as well. This chain joins TRBV4-1 and TRBJ2-7; 7 bases are shared with TRBD1. Germline CDR1 MGHRA, CDR2 YSYEKL. The CDR3 is 14 amino acids. The CDR3 sequence: CASSPATGSYEQYF. In DNA, the CDR3 is TGCGCCAGCAGCCCGGCGACAGGGTCCTACGAGCAATACTTC.

The chain links TRBV28 to TRBJ1-2; tentatively, D is TRBD1 (6 bases). Trimming removed 5 bases at V and 8 bases at J, with 36 bases between. The CDR3 loop spans 20 amino acids. Germline V gene sequence: CDR1 MDHEN, CDR2 SYDVKM. Written as DNA, the CDR3 is TGTGCCAGCAGTGGACCCCGGACAGAGAAAATTTTCGACTTCCAGGGAGGCTACACCTTC. It translates to CASSGPRTEKIFDFQGGYTF.

The J gene is TRBJ1-2, the V gene TRBV5-6; unclear D gene. The CDR3 is 16 residues long. The V gene lost 5 bases and the J gene lost 2 bases, with 19 bases spanning the gap. Germline V lookup: CDR1 SGHDT, CDR2 YYEEEE. CDR3 in DNA: TGTGCCAGCAGTCCAGGTCCCCCGGCTAACAACTATGGCTACACCTTC. Amino acid sequence: CASSPGPPANNYGYTF.